These 14 T cell receptor beta chains came from one sample sequenced in a study of blood T cells in healthy people across ages. With a J-beta primer mix and a sample-barcoded 5' primer, a second PCR ran about 7 to 11 cycles. TCRdb called the 5' RACE reads again in MiXCR, with one record for every CDR3 protein. The sample carries about 570,000 distinct CDR3 sequences, approximately 27% recorded once. Sequencing was performed on blood. The receptors were sampled from a woman aged 70-85 years in good health.

This clonotype has just one count. Just one base apart from a much larger clone, this may be a read error. The chain is built from TRBV6-5 and TRBJ1-4, with 7 bases fitting TRBD1. This CDR3 is built from 16 residues. Per germline, CDR1 MNHEY and CDR2 SVGAGI. The CDR3 region is CASRTGVAATNDKLFF. The DNA of the CDR3 is TGTGCCAGCAGAACAGGGGTAGCAGCAACTAATGATAAACTGTTTTTT.

This clonotype has more than one count but fewer than ten. V usage is TRBV12-3 or TRBV12-4 and J usage is TRBJ1-2, with D uncertain. The CDR3 covers 11 residues. V shed 5 bases and J shed 8 bases, with 9 bases lying between them. As DNA, the CDR3 is TGTGCCAGCAGTCCCCTTGAAGGCTACACCTTC. Amino acids: CASSPLEGYTF.

This sequence joins TRBV6-4 and TRBJ2-1; no reliable D call. The CDR3 is 14 amino acids. Germline values: CDR1 MRHNA, CDR2 SNTAGT. Trimming removed 6 bases from V and 0 bases from J, with 9 bases in between. CDR3 DNA sequence: TGTGCCAGCAGCGGAACTGGCTCCTACAATGAGCAGTTCTTC. Translating gives CASSGTGSYNEQFF.

This clonotype turned up a few times. The chain employs TRBV12-3 or TRBV12-4 and TRBJ1-1; TRBD1 might be the D (5 bases). The V gene lost 6 bases and the J gene lost 4 bases, with 12 bases spanning the gap. This CDR3 has 13 residues. CDR3 nucleotides: TGTGCCAGCAGGGGACCAGGAGGCACTGAAGCTTTCTTT. This codes for CASRGPGGTEAFF.

This chain joins TRBV27 and TRBJ2-5; D not resolved. Looked up from germline, CDR1 is MNHEY and CDR2 is SMNVEV (reference sequence). With 3 bases removed from V and 7 bases from J, the gap between germline ends came to 15 bases. This CDR3 has 14 amino acids. CDR3 sequence: CASSFSTAGGTQYF. The CDR3 DNA reads TGTGCCAGCAGTTTTTCGACCGCCGGTGGGACCCAGTACTTC.

This clonotype was recorded a few times. This chain's CDR3 is CASRRLAGVSDTQYF. The CDR3 nucleotides read TGTGCCAGCAGAAGACTAGCGGGGGTTTCAGATACGCAGTATTTT. V usage is TRBV12-3 or TRBV12-4 and J usage is TRBJ2-3; TRBD2 matches at 12 bases. CDR3 length equals 15 residues. The J segment lost 4 bases and the V segment lost 6 bases, leaving 5 bases of the junction unmatched.

This clonotype was observed a handful of times. The chain is built from TRBV18 and TRBJ2-2, with 7 bases that match TRBD1. CDR3 size: 15 residues. Germline V lookup: CDR1 KGHSH, CDR2 LQKENI. The V segment lost 2 bases and the J segment 5 bases; nucleotides outside the gene matches: 5. CDR3 residues: CASSPWTGATGELFF. The CDR3 coding sequence is TGTGCCAGCTCACCATGGACAGGCGCAACCGGGGAGCTGTTTTTT.

This clonotype showed up just a few times. The genes are TRBV5-1 and TRBJ2-7; D might be TRBD1 (6 bases). Trimming took 7 bases from V and 3 from J, leaving 17 bases between them. The CDR3 contains 14 residues. CDR1 SGHRS and CDR2 YFSETQ come from the germline V gene. The CDR3 DNA is TGCGCCAGCGGCGGCCAAGGACAGAACTACGAGCAGTACTTC. Residues: CASGGQGQNYEQYF. Looking up the rest from reference TRBV5-1 and TRBJ2-7 gives the full variable domain: KAGVTQTPRYLIKTRGQQVTLSCSPISGHRSVSWYQQTPGQGLQFLFEYFSETQRNKGNFPGRFSGRQFSNSRSEMNVSTLELGDSALYLCASGGQGQNYEQYFGPGTRLTVT.

V is TRBV4-3 and J is TRBJ1-4, with D maybe TRBD1 (5 bases). In germline, CDR1 is LGHNA, CDR2 YSLEER. V was cut by 0 bases and J by 5 bases, with 19 bases left in between. The CDR3 is made up of 18 amino acids. The CDR3: CASSQDPRQGKGNEKLFF. In DNA form, the CDR3 reads TGCGCCAGCAGCCAAGATCCGAGGCAGGGCAAGGGCAATGAAAAACTGTTTTTT.

This clonotype was picked up a small number of times. The chain links TRBV12-3 or TRBV12-4 to TRBJ2-5; D may be TRBD1 (5 bases). The end of the DNA is better explained by TRBJ2-1, so the J call may be wrong. This CDR3 contains 19 residues. CDR3 sequence reads: CASPKGYKAHGIGYNEQFF. The CDR3 region has the DNA TGTGCCAGCCCAAAGGGGTACAAAGCCCATGGAATAGGCTACAATGAGCAGTTCTTC.

This rearrangement joins TRBV2 to TRBJ2-7, with D maybe TRBD1 (5 bases). Trimming removed 6 bases from V and 2 bases from J, with 8 bases in between. Germline CDR1 SNHLY, CDR2 FYNNEI. This CDR3 is built from 12 residues. The CDR3 DNA follows: TGTGCCAGCAGCAGGGTACCCTACGAGCAGTACTTC. It is translated as CASSRVPYEQYF.

This clonotype has just a few counts. The V and J genes are TRBV4-1 and TRBJ1-4; D unresolved. Trimming shortened V by 1 base and J by 3 bases, and 15 bases separated the two germline ends. CDR3 length: 17 residues. Germline V CDR1 and CDR2: MGHRA, YSYEKL. The CDR3 region is CASSQGSPPHSNEKLFF. CDR3 sequence (DNA): TGCGCCAGCAGCCAAGGGTCTCCCCCTCACTCTAATGAAAAACTGTTTTTT.

This clonotype has just a few counts. J is TRBJ2-4 and V is TRBV6-6; TRBD1 matches 8 bases. Per germline, CDR1 MNHNY and CDR2 SVGAGI (reference sequence). This CDR3 spans 15 amino acids. Unmatched junction bases numbered 4, after V lost 6 bases and J lost 0 bases. The DNA for the CDR3 is TGTGCCAGCAGAGGAGGACAGGGAGCCAAAAACATTCAGTACTTC. Amino acids: CASRGGQGAKNIQYF.

This rearrangement joins TRBV6-2 or TRBV6-3 to TRBJ1-2; D perhaps matches TRBD1 (5 bases). Germline loops: CDR1 MNHEY, CDR2 SVGEGT. Trimming cost V 5 bases and J 4 bases, with 17 bases left between them. The CDR3 has 15 amino acids. CDR3 nucleotide sequence: TGTGCCAGCAGTAGCCGGCAGAAAGGGGCCTATGGCTACACCTTC. This translates into CASSSRQKGAYGYTF.